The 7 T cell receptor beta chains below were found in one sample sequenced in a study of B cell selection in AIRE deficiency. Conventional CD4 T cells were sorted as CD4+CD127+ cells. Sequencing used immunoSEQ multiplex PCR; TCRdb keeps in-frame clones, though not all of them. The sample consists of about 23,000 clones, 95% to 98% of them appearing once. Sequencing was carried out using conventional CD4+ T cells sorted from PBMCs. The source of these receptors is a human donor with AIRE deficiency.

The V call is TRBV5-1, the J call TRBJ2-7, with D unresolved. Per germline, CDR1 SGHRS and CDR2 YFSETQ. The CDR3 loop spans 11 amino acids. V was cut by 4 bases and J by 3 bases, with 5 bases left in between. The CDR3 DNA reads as TGCGCCAGCAGCGAAAGCTACGAGCAGTACTTC. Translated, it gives CASSESYEQYF.

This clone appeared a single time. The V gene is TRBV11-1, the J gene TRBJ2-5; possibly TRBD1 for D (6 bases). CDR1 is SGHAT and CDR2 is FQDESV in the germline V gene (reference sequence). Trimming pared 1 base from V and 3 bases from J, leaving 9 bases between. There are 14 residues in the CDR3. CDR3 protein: CASSLGQAKETQYF. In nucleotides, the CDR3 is TGTGCCAGCAGCTTAGGACAGGCCAAAGAGACCCAGTACTTC.

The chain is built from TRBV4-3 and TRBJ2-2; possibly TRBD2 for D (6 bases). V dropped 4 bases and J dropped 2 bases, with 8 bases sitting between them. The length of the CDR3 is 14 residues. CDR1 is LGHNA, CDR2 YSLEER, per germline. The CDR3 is CASSLGTNTGELFF. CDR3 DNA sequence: TGCGCCAGCAGCCTCGGGACTAACACCGGGGAGCTGTTTTTT.

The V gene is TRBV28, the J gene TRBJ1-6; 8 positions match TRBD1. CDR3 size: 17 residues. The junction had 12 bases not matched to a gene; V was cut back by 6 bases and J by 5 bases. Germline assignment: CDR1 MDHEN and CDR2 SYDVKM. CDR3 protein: CASSPPPGGGDNSPLHF. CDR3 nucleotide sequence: TGTGCCAGCAGCCCCCCCCCAGGGGGCGGGGATAATTCACCCCTCCACTTT.

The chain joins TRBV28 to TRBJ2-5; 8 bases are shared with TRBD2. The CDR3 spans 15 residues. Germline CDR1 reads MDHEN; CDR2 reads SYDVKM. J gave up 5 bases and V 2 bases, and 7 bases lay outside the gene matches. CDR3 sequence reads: CASSLGGTRGETQYF. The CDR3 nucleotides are TGTGCCAGCAGTTTAGGGGGGACTAGAGGGGAGACCCAGTACTTC.

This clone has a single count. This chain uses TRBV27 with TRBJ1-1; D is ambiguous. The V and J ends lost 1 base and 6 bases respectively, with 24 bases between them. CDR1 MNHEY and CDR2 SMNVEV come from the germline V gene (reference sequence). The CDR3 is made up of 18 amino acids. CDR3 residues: CASSLYRRFGVAQAEAFF. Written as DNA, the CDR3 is TGTGCCAGCAGTTTATATCGCAGGTTCGGAGTAGCCCAGGCTGAAGCTTTCTTT.

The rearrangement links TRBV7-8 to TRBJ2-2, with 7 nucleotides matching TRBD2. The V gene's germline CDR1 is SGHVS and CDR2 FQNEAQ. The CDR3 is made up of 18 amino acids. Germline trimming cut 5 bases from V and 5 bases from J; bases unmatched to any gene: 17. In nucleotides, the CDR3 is TGTGCCAGCAGCCCGACGCCTCGGGGACGGGGGGAGACCGGGGAGCTGTTTTTT. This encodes CASSPTPRGRGETGELFF.